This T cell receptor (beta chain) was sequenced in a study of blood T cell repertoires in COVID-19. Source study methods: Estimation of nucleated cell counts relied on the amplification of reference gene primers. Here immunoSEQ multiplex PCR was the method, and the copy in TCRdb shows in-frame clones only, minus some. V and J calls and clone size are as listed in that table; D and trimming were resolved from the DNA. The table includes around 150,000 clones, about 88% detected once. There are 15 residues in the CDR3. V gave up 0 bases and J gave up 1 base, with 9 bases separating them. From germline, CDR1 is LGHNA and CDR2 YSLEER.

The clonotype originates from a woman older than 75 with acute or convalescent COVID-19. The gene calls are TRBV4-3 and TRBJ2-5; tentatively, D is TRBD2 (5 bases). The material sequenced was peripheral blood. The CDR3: CASSQDGTSQETQYF. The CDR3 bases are TGCGCCAGCAGCCAAGATGGCACTAGCCAAGAGACCCAGTACTTC.